The source of this TCR beta chain is a study of T cells in Graves' hyperthyroidism and ophthalmopathy. General observations from the study: The model identified upcoming ophthalmopathy a median about six months ahead of onset. Ophthalmopathy and stable hyperthyroidism were told apart by a 13 V-J model.

The diagnostic basis comprised clinical symptoms, serum thyroxine and TRAb, thyroid ultrasound and orbital computed tomography. Remarks on this clonotype: Its antigen remains unknown.

V trimming: 0 bases; J trimming: 4 bases; junction bases outside the gene matches: 12. CDR1 and CDR2 from the germline V gene are SGDLS and YYNGEE. There are 20 residues in the CDR3. Amplification of TCR beta CDR3 regions was performed using RNA transcripts as template. With the HTBI primer set, the TCR CDR3 went through a first round of RT-PCR. One entry per CDR3 protein results from TCRdb running MiXCR on the multiplex PCR reads. The sample records about 360,000 distinct CDR3 sequences, around 14% being singletons. Sequenced input: blood. V gene TRBV9 combines with J gene TRBJ2-1, with 14 bases lining up with TRBD2. This clonotype was obtained from a young woman with Graves' hyperthyroidism that later progressed to Graves' ophthalmopathy. CDR3 nucleotides: TGTGCCAGCAGCGTAGTTGACAGTGGGACTAGCGGGAGTGTGTACAATGAGCAGTTCTTC. It yields the protein CASSVVDSGTSGSVYNEQFF.